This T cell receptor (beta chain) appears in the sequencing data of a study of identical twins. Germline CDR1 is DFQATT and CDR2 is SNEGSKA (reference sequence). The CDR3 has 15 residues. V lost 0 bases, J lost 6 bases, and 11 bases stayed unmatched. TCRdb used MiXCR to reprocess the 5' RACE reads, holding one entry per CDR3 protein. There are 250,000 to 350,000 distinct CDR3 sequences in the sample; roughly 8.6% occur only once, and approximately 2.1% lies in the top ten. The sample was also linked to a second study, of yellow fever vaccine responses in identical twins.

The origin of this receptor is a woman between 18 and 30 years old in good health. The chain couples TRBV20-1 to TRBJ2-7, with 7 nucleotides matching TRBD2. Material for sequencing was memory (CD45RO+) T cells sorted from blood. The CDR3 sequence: CSARDPGLVGVEQYF. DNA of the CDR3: TGCAGTGCTAGAGATCCAGGACTAGTAGGCGTCGAGCAGTACTTC.